The entry below describes one T cell receptor (beta chain). UMIs were added to TCR cDNA along with a universal primer site when it was made by 5'RACE template switching. TCRdb used MiXCR to reprocess the 5' RACE reads, holding one entry per CDR3 protein. The sample lists around 590,000 distinct CDR3 sequences, around an eighth seen once, with 15% in the top ten. The data originate from a study of T cells after yellow fever vaccination. As for the study in general: Where fractions had low cell numbers, libraries were prepared from them with the SMART-Seq v4 Ultra Low Input RNA kit.

The clonotype comes from a man aged 30 to 39 who received the YFV17D yellow fever vaccine. The sample here was PBMCs, taken on the day of the yellow fever booster vaccination.

CDR3 residues: CASRLDRVDTQYF. DNA of the CDR3: TGTGCCAGCAGGCTTGACAGGGTGGATACGCAGTATTTT. The chain combines TRBV3-1 with TRBJ2-3; 7 bases agree with TRBD1. CDR1 is LGHDT, CDR2 YNNKEL, per germline (reference sequence). V gave up 6 bases and J gave up 6 bases; unmatched junction bases: 6. The CDR3 is 13 residues long.